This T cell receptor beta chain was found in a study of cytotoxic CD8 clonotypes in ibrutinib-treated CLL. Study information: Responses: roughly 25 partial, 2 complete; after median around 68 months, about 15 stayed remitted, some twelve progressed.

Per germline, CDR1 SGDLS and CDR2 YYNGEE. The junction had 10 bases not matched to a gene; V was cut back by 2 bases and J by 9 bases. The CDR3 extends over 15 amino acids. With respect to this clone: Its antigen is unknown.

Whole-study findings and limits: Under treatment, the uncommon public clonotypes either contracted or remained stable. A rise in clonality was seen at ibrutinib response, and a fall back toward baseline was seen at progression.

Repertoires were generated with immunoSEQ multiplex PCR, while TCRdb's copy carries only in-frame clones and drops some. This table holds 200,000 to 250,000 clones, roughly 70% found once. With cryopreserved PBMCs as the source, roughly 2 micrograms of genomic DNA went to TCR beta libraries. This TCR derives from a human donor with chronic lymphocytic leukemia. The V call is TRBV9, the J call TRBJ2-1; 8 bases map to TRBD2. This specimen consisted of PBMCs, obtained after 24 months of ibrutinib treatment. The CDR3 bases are TGTGCCAGCAGCGTCCGTCCAGCGGGAGTGTTTGAGCAGTTCTTC. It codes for CASSVRPAGVFEQFF. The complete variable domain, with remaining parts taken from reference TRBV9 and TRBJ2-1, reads DSGVTQTPKHLITATGQRVTLRCSPRSGDLSVYWYQQSLDQGLQFLIQYYNGEERAKGNILERFSAQQFPDLHSELNLSSLELGDSALYFCASSVRPAGVFEQFFGPGTRLTVL.